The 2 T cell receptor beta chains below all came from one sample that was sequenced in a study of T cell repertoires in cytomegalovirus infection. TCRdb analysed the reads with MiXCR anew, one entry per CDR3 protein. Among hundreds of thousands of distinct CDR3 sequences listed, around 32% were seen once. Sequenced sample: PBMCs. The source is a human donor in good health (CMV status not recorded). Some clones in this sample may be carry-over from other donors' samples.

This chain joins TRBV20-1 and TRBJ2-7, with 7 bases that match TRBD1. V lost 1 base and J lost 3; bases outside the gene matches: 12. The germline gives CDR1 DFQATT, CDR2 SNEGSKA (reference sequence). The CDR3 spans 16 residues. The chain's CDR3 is CSARVGGGVGNYEQYF. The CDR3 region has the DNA TGCAGTGCTAGAGTAGGGGGCGGCGTTGGTAACTACGAGCAGTACTTC.

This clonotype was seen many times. CDR3 sequence (DNA): TGTGCCACCAGCCCAAACGCCGGGACAACCTATGGCTACACCTTC. The encoded protein is CATSPNAGTTYGYTF. The rearrangement joins TRBV15 to TRBJ1-2; a weak D match, TRBD1 (6 bases). Trimming removed 5 bases at V and 4 bases at J, with 17 bases between. The CDR3 has 15 residues. Germline CDR1 and CDR2: LNHNV and YYDKDF (reference sequence).